This T cell receptor (beta chain) was sequenced for a study of cytomegalovirus exposure and HLA in healthy donors. Study-wide findings and caveats: Later examination showed HLA-associated TCR beta chains had greater clonal expansion than equally common others.

Amplification used 60 Vbeta primers and 13 Jbeta primers. Sequenced by immunoSEQ multiplex PCR; TCRdb stores in-frame clones only, minus some. Among 100,000 to 150,000 clones listed, roughly 75% were seen once. Germline CDR1 reads WSHSY; CDR2 reads SAAADI. V dropped 8 bases and J dropped 0; count of bases not matched to a gene: 7. This CDR3 has 15 amino acids. The sample holds a few counts of this clone. Its antigen is not identified. The clonotype comes from a man aged 25-45 years in good health and CMV-seropositive. The sequenced material came from PBMCs. This chain connects TRBV10-2 to TRBJ2-4; 7 bases are a match to TRBD2. The CDR3 region has the DNA TGCGCCAGCGGGGAGGGCGACCTAGCCAAAAACATTCAGTACTTC. Translation gives CASGEGDLAKNIQYF.